This TCR beta chain was captured in a study of T cell repertoires in cytomegalovirus infection. Overall study: An indication of both CMV infection and matching HLA type came from public TCR beta signatures.

The CDR3 spans 15 residues. From germline, CDR1 is SGHVS and CDR2 FNYEAQ. Trimming took 2 bases from V and 3 from J, leaving 12 bases between them. TCRdb independently ran MiXCR on the reads; one entry per CDR3 protein. The repertoire holds around 100,000 distinct CDR3 sequences, more than 20% seen once, with around 40% in the top ten. This clonotype was counted at least ten times. The antigen is unknown. Study observations and caveats: HLA-C-restricted TCR beta clonotypes specific for CMV led the ex vivo response. Using cumulative public TCR beta family frequency, the authors identified those who carried CMV together with the relevant HLA.

The sequence derives from a human donor in good health (CMV status not recorded). Some clones in this sample may be carry-over from other donors' samples. The sequenced material came from CD8+ T cells from PBMCs. The V gene is TRBV7-6, the J gene TRBJ2-3; D remains unclear. CDR3: CASSLLGGATDTQYF. The CDR3 DNA follows: TGTGCCAGCAGCTTACTGGGCGGAGCAACAGATACGCAGTATTTT.